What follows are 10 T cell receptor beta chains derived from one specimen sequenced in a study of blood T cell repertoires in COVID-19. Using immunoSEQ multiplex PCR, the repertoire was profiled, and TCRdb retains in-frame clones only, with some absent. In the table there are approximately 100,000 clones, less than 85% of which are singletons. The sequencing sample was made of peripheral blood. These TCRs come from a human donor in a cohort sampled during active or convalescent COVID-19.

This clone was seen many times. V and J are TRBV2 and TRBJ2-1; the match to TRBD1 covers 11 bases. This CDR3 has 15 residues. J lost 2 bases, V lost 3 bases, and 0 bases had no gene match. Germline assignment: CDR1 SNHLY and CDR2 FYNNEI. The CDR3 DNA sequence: TGTGCCAGCAGTGAGGGACAGGGGGCCTACAATGAGCAGTTCTTC. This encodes CASSEGQGAYNEQFF. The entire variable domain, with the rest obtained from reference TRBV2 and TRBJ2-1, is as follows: EPEVTQTPSHQVTQMGQEVILRCVPISNHLYFYWYRQILGQKVEFLVSFYNNEISEKSEIFDDQFSVERPDGSNFTLKIRSTKLEDSAMYFCASSEGQGAYNEQFFGPGTRLTVL.

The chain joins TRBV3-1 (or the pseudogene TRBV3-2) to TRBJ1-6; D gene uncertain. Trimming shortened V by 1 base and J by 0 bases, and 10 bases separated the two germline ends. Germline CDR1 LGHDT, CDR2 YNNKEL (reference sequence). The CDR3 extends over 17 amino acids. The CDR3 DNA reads TGTGCCAGCAGCCAAGCGGGTCCGAGCTCCTATAATTCACCCCTCCACTTT. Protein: CASSQAGPSSYNSPLHF.

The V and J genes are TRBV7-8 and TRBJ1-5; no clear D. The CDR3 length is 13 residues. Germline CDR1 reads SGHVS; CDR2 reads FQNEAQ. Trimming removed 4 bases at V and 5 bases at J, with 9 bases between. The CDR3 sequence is CASSSQLDQPQHF. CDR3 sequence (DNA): TGTGCCAGCAGCTCCCAACTGGATCAGCCCCAGCATTTT.

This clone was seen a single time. This chain's CDR3 is CASSFRANIQYF. The DNA for the CDR3 is TGTGCCAGCAGTTTCAGGGCAAACATTCAGTACTTC. The chain couples TRBV28 to TRBJ2-4, with D possibly TRBD1 on 5 matching bases. Trimming shortened V by 3 bases and J by 6 bases, and 6 bases separated the two germline ends. CDR3 length equals 12 residues. From germline, CDR1 is MDHEN and CDR2 SYDVKM.

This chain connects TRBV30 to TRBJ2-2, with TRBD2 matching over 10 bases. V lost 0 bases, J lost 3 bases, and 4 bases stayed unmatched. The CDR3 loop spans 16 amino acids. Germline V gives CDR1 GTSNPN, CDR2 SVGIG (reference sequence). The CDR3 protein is CAWSVLAGGDTGELFF. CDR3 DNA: TGTGCCTGGAGTGTATTAGCGGGAGGAGACACCGGGGAGCTGTTTTTT.

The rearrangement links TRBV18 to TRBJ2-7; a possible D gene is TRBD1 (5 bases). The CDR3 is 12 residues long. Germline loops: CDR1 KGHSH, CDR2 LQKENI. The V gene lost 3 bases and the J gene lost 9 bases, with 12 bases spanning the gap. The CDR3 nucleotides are TGTGCCAGCTCACCCGAACAGGTGAGGCAGTACTTC. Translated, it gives CASSPEQVRQYF.

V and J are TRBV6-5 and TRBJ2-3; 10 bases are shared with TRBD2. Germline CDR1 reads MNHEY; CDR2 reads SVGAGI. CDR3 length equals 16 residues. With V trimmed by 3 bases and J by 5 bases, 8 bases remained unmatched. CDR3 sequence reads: CASSYLQREGKDTQYF. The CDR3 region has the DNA TGTGCCAGCAGTTATCTCCAGCGGGAGGGCAAAGATACGCAGTATTTT.

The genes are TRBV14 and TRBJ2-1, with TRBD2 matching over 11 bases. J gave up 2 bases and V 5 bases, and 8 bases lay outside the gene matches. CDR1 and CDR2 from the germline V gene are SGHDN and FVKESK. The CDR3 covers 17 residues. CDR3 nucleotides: TGTGCCAGCAGCGGGCGCGGGACTAGCGGCACCTACAATGAGCAGTTCTTC. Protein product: CASSGRGTSGTYNEQFF.

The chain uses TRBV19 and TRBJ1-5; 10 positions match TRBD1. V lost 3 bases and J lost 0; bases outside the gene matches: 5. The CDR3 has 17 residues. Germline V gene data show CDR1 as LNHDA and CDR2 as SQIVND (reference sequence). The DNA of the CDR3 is TGTGCCAGTAGTATCGAGACAGGGGGCTATAGCAATCAGCCCCAGCATTTT. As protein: CASSIETGGYSNQPQHF.

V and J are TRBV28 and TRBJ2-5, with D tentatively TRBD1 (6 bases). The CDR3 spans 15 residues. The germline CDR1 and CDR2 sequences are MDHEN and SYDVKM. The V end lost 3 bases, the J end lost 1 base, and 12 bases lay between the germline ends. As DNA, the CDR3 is TGTGCCAGCAGTTTGTGGACAGTTGCCCAAGAGACCCAGTACTTC. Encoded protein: CASSLWTVAQETQYF.